The T cell receptor beta chain described here comes from a study of regulatory T cells in long-lasting Graves disease. Germline CDR1 is WSHSY and CDR2 is SAAADI. The CDR3 extends over 15 amino acids. The junction had 11 bases not matched to a gene; V was cut back by 5 bases and J by 8 bases. Arm-PCR with iRepertoire HTBI primers amplified the CDR3 regions for these TCR beta libraries. In TCRdb, the multiplex PCR reads were re-called with MiXCR into one record per CDR3 protein. The data hold just over 600,000 distinct CDR3 sequences, with roughly 15% observed a single time. This clonotype was observed a few times. Time point denoted: newly diagnosed GD, antithyroid drugs for less than 3 months. The TCR library was prepared using RNA isolated from PBMCs. The data also belong to a second study, concerning T cells in Graves' hyperthyroidism and ophthalmopathy. As that study records: The hyperthyroidism was newly diagnosed and had lasted under 2 months; the patients were aged 18 to 65.

Source: peripheral blood mononuclear cells (PBMCs), taken at new diagnosis, from a patient treated with antithyroid drugs. This TCR was recovered from a woman aged 25 to 39 with Graves disease. The rearrangement uses TRBV10-2 and TRBJ2-1, with 8 bases lining up with TRBD2. DNA of the CDR3: TGCGCCAGCAGTCCGTTAGCGGGGCGCTCTGATGAGCAGTTCTTC. This gives the protein CASSPLAGRSDEQFF.